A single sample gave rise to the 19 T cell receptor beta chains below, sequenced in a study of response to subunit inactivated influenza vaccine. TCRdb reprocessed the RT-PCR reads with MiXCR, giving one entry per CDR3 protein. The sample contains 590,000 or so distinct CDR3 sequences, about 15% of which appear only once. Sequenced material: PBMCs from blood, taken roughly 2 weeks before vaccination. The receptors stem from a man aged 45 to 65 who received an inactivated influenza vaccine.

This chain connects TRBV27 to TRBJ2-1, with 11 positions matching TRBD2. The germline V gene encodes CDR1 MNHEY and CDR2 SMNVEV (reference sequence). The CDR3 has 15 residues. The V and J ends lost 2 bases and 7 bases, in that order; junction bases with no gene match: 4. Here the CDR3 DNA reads TGTGCCAGCAGTTTAGTAGCGGGGGGGTGGAATGAGCAGTTCTTC. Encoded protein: CASSLVAGGWNEQFF.

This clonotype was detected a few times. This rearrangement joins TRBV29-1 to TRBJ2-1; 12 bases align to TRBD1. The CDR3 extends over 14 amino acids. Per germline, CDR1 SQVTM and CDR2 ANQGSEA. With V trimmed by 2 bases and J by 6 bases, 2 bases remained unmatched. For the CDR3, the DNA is TGCAGCGTTGAATTGGGACAGGGGGCCAATGAGCAGTTCTTC. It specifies CSVELGQGANEQFF.

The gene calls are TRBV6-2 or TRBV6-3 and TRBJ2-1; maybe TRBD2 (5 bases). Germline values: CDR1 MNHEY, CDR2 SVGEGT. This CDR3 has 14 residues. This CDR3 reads CSTNGVSPYNEQFF. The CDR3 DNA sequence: TGTTCCACCAACGGGGTGTCCCCCTACAATGAGCAGTTCTTC.

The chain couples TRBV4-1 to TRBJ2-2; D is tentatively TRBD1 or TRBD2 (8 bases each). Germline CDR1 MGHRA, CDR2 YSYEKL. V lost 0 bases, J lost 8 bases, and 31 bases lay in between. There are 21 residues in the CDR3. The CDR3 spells CASSQDARTGWASGHRGELFF. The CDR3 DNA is TGCGCCAGCAGCCAAGACGCCCGGACAGGGTGGGCTAGCGGGCATCGGGGGGAGCTGTTTTTT.

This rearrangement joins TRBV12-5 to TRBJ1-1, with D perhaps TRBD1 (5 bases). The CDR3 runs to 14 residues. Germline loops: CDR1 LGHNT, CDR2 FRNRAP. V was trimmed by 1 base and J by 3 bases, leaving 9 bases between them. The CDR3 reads CASGLGGRDTEAFF. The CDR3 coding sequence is TGTGCTAGTGGTTTGGGAGGCAGGGACACTGAAGCTTTCTTT.

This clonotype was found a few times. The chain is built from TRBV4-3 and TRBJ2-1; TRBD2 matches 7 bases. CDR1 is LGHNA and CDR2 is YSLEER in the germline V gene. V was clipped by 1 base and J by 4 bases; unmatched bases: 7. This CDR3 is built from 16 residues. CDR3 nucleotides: TGCGCCAGCAGCCAAGGGGGGGGGAAGGCTTACAATGAGCAGTTCTTC. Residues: CASSQGGGKAYNEQFF.

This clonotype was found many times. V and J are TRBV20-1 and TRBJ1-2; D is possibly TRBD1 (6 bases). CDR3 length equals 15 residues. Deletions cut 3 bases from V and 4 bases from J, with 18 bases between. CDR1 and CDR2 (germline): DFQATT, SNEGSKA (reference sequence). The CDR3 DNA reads TGCAGTGCTAGCGGGACATCTAAACGTGGCTATGGCTACACCTTC. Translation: CSASGTSKRGYGYTF.

The CDR3 DNA is TGTGCCTTGTCGGACAGGTCCTCTAATGAAAAACTGTTTTTT. It is translated as CALSDRSSNEKLFF. V is TRBV28 and J is TRBJ1-4; 7 bases are a match to TRBD1. Trimming took 11 bases from V and 3 from J; bases not matched to a gene: 9. Germline V gives CDR1 MDHEN, CDR2 SYDVKM. The CDR3 covers 14 residues.

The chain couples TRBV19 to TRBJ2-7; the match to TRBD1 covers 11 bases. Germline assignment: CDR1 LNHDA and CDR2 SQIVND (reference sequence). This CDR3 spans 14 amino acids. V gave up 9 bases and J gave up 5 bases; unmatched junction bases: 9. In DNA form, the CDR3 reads TGTGCCAGAGGTCCATGGACAGGGGGCCACGAGCAGTACTTC. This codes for CARGPWTGGHEQYF.

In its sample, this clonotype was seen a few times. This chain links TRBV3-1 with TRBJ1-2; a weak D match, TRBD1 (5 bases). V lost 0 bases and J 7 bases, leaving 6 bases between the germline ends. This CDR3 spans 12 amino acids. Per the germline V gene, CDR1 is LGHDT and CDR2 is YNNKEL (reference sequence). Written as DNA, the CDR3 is TGTGCCAGCAGCCAAGAAAGGGGTGGCTACACCTTC. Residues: CASSQERGGYTF.

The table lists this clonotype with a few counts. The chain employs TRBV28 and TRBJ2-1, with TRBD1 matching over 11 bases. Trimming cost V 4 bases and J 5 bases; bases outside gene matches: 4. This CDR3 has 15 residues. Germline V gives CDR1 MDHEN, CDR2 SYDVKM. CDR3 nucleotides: TGTGCCAGCAGTTCGTCGGGACAGGGGGACAATGAGCAGTTCTTC. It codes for CASSSSGQGDNEQFF. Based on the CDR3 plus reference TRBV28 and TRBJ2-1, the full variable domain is DVKVTQSSRYLVKRTGEKVFLECVQDMDHENMFWYRQDPGLGLRLIYFSYDVKMKEKGDIPEGYSVSREKKERFSLILESASTNQTSMYLCASSSSGQGDNEQFFGPGTRLTVL.

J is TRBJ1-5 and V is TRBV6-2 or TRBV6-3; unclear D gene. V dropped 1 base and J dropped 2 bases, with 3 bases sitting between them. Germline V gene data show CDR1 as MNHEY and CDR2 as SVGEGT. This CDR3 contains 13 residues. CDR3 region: CASSYWGNQPQHF. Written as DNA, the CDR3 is TGTGCCAGCAGTTACTGGGGCAATCAGCCCCAGCATTTT.

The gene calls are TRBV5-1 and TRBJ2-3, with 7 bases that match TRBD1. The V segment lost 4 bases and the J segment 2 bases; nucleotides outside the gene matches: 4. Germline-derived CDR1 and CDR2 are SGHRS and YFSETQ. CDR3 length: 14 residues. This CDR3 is CASSEGANTDTQYF. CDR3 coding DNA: TGCGCCAGCAGCGAGGGGGCGAACACAGATACGCAGTATTTT.

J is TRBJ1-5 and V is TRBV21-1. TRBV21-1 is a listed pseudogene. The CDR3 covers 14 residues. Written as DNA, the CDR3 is TGTGCCAGCAGCAAAGTCCCCGCACATCAGCCCCAGCATTTT. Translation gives CASSKVPAHQPQHF.

The CDR3 here is CASSVGGPSGNEQFF. The DNA for the CDR3 is TGTGCCAGCAGCGTAGGGGGTCCTAGCGGAAATGAGCAGTTCTTC. This chain connects TRBV9 to TRBJ2-1; 7 bases line up with TRBD2. V was clipped by 0 bases and J by 7 bases; unmatched bases: 7. The CDR3 is 15 amino acids. Germline V gene sequence: CDR1 SGDLS, CDR2 YYNGEE.

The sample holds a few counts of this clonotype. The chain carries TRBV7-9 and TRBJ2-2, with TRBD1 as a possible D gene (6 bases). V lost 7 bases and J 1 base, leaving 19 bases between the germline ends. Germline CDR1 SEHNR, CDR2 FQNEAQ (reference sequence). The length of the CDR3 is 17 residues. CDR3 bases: TGTGCCAGCACCTCTTGGATGGGACAAATGAACACCGGGGAGCTGTTTTTT. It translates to CASTSWMGQMNTGELFF. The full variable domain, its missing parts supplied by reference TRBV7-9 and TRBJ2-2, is DTGVSQNPRHKITKRGQNVTFRCDPISEHNRLYWYRQTLGQGPEFLTYFQNEAQLEKSRLLSDRFSAERPKGSFSTLEIQRTEQGDSAMYLCASTSWMGQMNTGELFFGEGSRLTVL.

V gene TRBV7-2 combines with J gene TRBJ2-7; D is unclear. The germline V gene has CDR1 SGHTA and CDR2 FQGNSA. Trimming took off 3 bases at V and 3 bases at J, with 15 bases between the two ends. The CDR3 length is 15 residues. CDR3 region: CASSLSRQTNYEQYF. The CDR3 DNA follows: TGTGCCAGCAGCTTGTCGCGGCAGACAAACTACGAGCAGTACTTC.

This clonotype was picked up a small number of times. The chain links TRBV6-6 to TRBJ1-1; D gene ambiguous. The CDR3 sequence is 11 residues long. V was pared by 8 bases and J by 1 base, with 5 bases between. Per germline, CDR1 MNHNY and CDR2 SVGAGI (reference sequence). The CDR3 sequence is CASGQNTEAFF. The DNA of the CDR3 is TGTGCCAGCGGTCAGAACACTGAAGCTTTCTTT.

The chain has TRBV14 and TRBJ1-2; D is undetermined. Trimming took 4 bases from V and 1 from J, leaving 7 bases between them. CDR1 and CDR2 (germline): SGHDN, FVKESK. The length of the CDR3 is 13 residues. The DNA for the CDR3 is TGTGCCAGCAGCCGGGAAATTAACTATGGCTACACCTTC. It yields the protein CASSREINYGYTF.